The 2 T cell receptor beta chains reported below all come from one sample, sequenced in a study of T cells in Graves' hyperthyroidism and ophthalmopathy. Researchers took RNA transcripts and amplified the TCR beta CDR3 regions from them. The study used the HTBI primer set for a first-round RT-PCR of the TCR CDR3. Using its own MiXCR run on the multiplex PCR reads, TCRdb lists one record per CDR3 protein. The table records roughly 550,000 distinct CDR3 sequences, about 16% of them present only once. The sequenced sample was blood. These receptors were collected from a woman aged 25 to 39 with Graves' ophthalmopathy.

CDR3 sequence reads: CASNADNQNTEAFF. The CDR3 nucleotides read TGTGCCAGCAACGCGGACAACCAAAACACTGAAGCTTTCTTT. V gene TRBV6-1 combines with J gene TRBJ1-1; possibly TRBD1 for D (5 bases). From germline, CDR1 is MNHNS and CDR2 SASEGT. This CDR3 contains 14 residues. V shed 7 bases and J shed 2 bases, with 14 bases lying between them.

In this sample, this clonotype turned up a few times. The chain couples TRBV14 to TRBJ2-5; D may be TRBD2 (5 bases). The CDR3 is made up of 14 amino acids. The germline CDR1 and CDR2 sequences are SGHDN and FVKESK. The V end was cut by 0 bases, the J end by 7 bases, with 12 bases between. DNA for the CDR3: TGTGCCAGCAGCCAAGAGAGGGCAGGTGCGACCCAGTACTTC. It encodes CASSQERAGATQYF. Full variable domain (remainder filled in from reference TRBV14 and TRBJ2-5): EAGVTQFPSHSVIEKGQTVTLRCDPISGHDNLYWYRRVMGKEIKFLLHFVKESKQDESGMPNNRFLAERTGGTYSTLKVQPAELEDSGVYFCASSQERAGATQYFGPGTRLLVL.